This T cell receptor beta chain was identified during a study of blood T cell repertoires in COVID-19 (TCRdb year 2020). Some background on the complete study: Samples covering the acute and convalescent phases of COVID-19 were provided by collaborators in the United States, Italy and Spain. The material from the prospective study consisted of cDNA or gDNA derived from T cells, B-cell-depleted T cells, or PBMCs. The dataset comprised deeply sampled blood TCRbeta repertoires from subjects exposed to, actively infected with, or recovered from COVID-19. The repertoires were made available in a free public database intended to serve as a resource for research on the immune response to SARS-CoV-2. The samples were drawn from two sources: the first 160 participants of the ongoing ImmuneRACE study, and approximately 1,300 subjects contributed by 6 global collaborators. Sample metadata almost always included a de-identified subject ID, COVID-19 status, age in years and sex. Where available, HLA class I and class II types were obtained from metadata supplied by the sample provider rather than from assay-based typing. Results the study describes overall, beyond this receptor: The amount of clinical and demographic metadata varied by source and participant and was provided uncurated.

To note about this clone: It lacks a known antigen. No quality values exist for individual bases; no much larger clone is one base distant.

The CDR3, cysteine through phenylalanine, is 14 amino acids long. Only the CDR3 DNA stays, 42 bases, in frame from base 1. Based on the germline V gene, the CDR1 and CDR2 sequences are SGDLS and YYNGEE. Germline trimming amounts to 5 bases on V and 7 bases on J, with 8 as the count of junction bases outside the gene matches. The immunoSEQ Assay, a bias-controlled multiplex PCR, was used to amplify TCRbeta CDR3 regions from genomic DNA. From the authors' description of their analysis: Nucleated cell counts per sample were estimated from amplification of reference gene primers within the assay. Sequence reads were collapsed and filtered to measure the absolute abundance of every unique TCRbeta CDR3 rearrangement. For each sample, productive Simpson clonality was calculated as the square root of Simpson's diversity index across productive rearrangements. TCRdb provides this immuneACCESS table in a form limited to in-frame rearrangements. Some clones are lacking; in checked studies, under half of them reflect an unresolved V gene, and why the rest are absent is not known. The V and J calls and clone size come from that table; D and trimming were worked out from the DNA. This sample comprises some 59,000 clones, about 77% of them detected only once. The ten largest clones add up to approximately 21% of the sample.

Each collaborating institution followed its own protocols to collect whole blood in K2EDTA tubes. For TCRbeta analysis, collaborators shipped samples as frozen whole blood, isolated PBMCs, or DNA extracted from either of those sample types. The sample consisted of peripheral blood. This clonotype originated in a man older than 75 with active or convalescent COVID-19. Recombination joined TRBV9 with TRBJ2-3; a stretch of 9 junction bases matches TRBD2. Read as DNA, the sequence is TGTGCCAGCAGACCTGGGACTAGCACGAATACGCAGTATTTT. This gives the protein CASRPGTSTNTQYF.